This is a list of T cell receptor beta chains from one sample in a study of blood T cell repertoires in COVID-19. Libraries were prepared by immunoSEQ multiplex PCR; TCRdb keeps only in-frame clonotypes and omits some of them. The table has over 100,000 clones, 82% seen once. Material for sequencing was peripheral blood. The receptors stem from a woman in her 70s with acute or convalescent COVID-19. The conserved cysteine and the conserved F or W are not part of the CDR3 here. Fields, in order: V gene, J gene, CDR3 protein.

>TRBV25-1|TRBJ2-5
ASSKQGGYETQY
>TRBV19|TRBJ1-5
ASTRSHGIGQPQH
>TRBV7-9|TRBJ2-3
ASSDHRSTDTQY
>TRBV19|TRBJ1-4
ASSISGLVNEKLF
>TRBV7-2|TRBJ2-1
ASSLGLAWSGEQF
>TRBV19|TRBJ2-3
ASSMVEIFGDTQY
>TRBV5-5|TRBJ1-2
ASRVDRGDYGYT
>TRBV27|TRBJ1-6
ASSFLRDNGSPLH
>TRBV3-1/TRBV3-2|TRBJ1-1
ASSQDGGQSNTEAF
>TRBV9|TRBJ2-2
ASSYGTGSATGELF
>TRBV18|TRBJ1-2
ASSQRASGYT
>TRBV5-6|TRBJ1-2
ASSLLKGGFNYGYT
>TRBV7-2|TRBJ2-1
ASSPNRLARTYNEQF
>TRBV5-6|TRBJ1-6
ASSWGTGVSPLH
>TRBV6-5|TRBJ1-5
ASSLGGLPQH
>TRBV6-5|TRBJ2-2
ASRPRQGDTGELF
>TRBV11-3|TRBJ1-1
ASSFGGANTEAF
>TRBV3-1/TRBV3-2|TRBJ2-3
ASSQGGGGTQY
>TRBV30|TRBJ1-1
AWSVLTSHDGGAF
>TRBV6-5|TRBJ1-4
ASSEPLFNEKLF
>TRBV11-3|TRBJ1-6
ASSELDNSPLH
>TRBV7-3|TRBJ2-3
ASSRSGTSTDTQY
>TRBV19|TRBJ2-1
ASRPGGGVSNEQF
>TRBV2|TRBJ2-3
ASSERGGGTDTQY
>TRBV18|TRBJ1-2
ASSPGTGVGYT
>TRBV3-1/TRBV3-2|TRBJ1-3
ASDDMRARWNTIY
>TRBV4-2|TRBJ1-1
ASSQEVYGSTEAF
>TRBV6-6|TRBJ1-4
ASRQGNEKLF
>TRBV5-4|TRBJ1-4
ASSRQGYNEKLF
>TRBV11-3|TRBJ1-2
ASSLSVGDSGYT
>TRBV21-1|TRBJ2-1
ASSITRTRGGDRAHNEQF
>TRBV11-2|TRBJ2-5
ASSLGSGGARETQY
>TRBV30|TRBJ1-2
AWSRDENYGYT
>TRBV27|TRBJ2-3
ASSISSGSNTQY
>TRBV6-1|TRBJ2-3
ASSEPRDRGKNTQY
>TRBV5-1|TRBJ1-4
ASTKGHATNEKLF
>TRBV19|TRBJ1-5
ASTWGRGPQH
>TRBV7-2|TRBJ2-5
ASSLARGTQETQY
>TRBV7-9|TRBJ1-2
ASSTHGIYGYT
>TRBV27|TRBJ2-2
ASSSPGAGGPNTGELF
>TRBV20-1|TRBJ1-1
SASRGAVNTEAF
>TRBV13|TRBJ2-1
ASRPLAGGRNNEQF
>TRBV30|TRBJ1-3
AWRATVIAGNTIY
>TRBV4-3|TRBJ2-2
ASSPRTSGDGGELF
>TRBV2|TRBJ1-1
ASRARPGWTEAF
>TRBV10-3|TRBJ1-1
AISDLVGQGRNTEAF
>TRBV20-1|TRBJ1-2
SASTREGGVYGYT
>TRBV7-2|TRBJ2-7
ASRGLAGFSYEQY
>TRBV6-5|TRBJ1-5
ASRARVGNQPQH
>TRBV11-2|TRBJ1-2
ASSPPSRDGYGYT
>TRBV27|TRBJ1-2
ASSYHTAGSGGYT
>TRBV7-2|TRBJ1-2
ASSPGGAYYGYT
>TRBV3-1/TRBV3-2|TRBJ2-4
ASSQNRAGNIQY